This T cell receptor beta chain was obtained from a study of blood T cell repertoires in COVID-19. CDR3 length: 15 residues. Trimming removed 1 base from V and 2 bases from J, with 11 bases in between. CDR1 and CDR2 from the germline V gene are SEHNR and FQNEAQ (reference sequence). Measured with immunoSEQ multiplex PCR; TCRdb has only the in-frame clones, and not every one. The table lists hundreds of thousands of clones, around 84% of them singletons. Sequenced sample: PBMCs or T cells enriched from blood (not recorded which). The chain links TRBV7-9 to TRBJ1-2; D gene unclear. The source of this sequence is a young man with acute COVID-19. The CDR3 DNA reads TGTGCCAGCAGCTTAGACTCGGTGAGCAACTATGGCTACACCTTC. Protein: CASSLDSVSNYGYTF. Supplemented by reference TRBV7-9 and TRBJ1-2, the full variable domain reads DTGVSQNPRHKITKRGQNVTFRCDPISEHNRLYWYRQTLGQGPEFLTYFQNEAQLEKSRLLSDRFSAERPKGSFSTLEIQRTEQGDSAMYLCASSLDSVSNYGYTFGSGTRLTVV.